Shown below are 25 T cell receptor beta chains from a single sample sequenced in a study of monozygotic twins with inflammatory bowel disease. TCRdb re-called the 5' RACE reads and gives one entry per CDR3 protein, without DNA. The table gives about 150,000 distinct CDR3 sequences; the top ten clones make up 0.95% to 1.5% of it. The sample comprised blood. The source of these receptors is a human donor with ulcerative colitis or Crohn's disease, or a healthy co-twin of an affected twin (not recorded which).

This chain uses TRBV5-1 with TRBJ1-1. Germline V gene lookup returns CDR1 SGHRS and CDR2 YFSETQ. The CDR3 totals 13 residues. CDR3 region: CASSLGTNTEAFF.

The gene calls are TRBV19 and TRBJ2-1; absent DNA, TCRdb's TRBD2 call cannot be checked. CDR1 and CDR2 (germline): LNHDA, SQIVND (reference sequence). The CDR3 spans 15 residues. CDR3 protein: CASSTGLAGVTEQFF.

This chain joins TRBV24-1 and TRBJ2-1. Germline assignment: CDR1 KGHDR and CDR2 SFDVKD. The CDR3 is 16 residues long. CDR3 in amino acids: CATSDFPKSSYNEQFF.

The chain combines TRBV7-9 with TRBJ2-7; TCRdb selects TRBD2, and the lack of DNA leaves this call unchecked. Germline loops: CDR1 SEHNR, CDR2 FQNEAQ (reference sequence). The CDR3 has 13 residues. This CDR3 is CASSLPIRYEQYF.

V usage is TRBV27 and J usage is TRBJ1-2. The CDR3 totals 15 residues. Germline V gene sequence: CDR1 MNHEY, CDR2 SMNVEV (reference sequence). The CDR3 is CASSPTLPPGKGYTF.

The chain carries TRBV28 and TRBJ1-6. CDR3 length equals 14 residues. From germline, CDR1 is MDHEN and CDR2 SYDVKM. The CDR3 sequence: CASSVEQYNSPLHF.

This chain links TRBV11-2 with TRBJ2-3; TCRdb's assignment of TRBD1 cannot be checked, as there is no DNA. Germline CDR1 reads SGHAT; CDR2 reads FQNNGV. This CDR3 is 15 amino acids long. CDR3 loop: CASSSFGGATDTQYF.

This chain joins TRBV2 and TRBJ1-5; TCRdb names TRBD1, which stays unverified in the absence of DNA. Germline loops: CDR1 SNHLY, CDR2 FYNNEI. CDR3 length equals 15 residues. The CDR3 sequence is CASRQGLGGGQPQHF.

The V and J genes are TRBV29-1 and TRBJ2-1. The CDR3 is 11 amino acids. The germline V gene encodes CDR1 SQVTM and CDR2 ANQGSEA. The CDR3 reads CSVRVGNEQFF.

This chain uses TRBV20-1 with TRBJ2-7; the D call of TRBD1 rests on TCRdb alone, since no DNA is present to check it. The CDR3 runs to 11 residues. CDR1 DFQATT and CDR2 SNEGSKA come from the germline V gene (reference sequence). CDR3 residues: CSARQGARGFF.

CDR3 sequence reads: CSAGGGGGIQYF. The chain employs TRBV20-1 and TRBJ2-4; lacking DNA, the TRBD1 call made by TCRdb goes unchecked. The germline CDR1 and CDR2 sequences are DFQATT and SNEGSKA (reference sequence). The CDR3 sequence is 12 residues long.

The chain employs TRBV25-1 and TRBJ2-7; TCRdb's D gene call, TRBD1, goes unchecked for lack of DNA. Germline lookup yields CDR1 MGHDK and CDR2 SYGVNS. This CDR3 region has 13 residues. CDR3 sequence: CASSIRPFHEQYF.

The CDR3 loop is CASSYRTGGEKLFF. This rearrangement joins TRBV12-3 or TRBV12-4 to TRBJ1-4; TCRdb's assignment of TRBD1 cannot be checked, as there is no DNA. The CDR3 has 14 residues.

The chain is built from TRBV12-3 or TRBV12-4 and TRBJ2-1; TCRdb proposes TRBD2, but this gene call is untestable without DNA. This CDR3 spans 16 amino acids. This chain's CDR3 is CASSLGFQRDVDEQFF.

This chain connects TRBV4-1 to TRBJ2-1; TCRdb calls TRBD1, which cannot be checked without DNA. This CDR3 has 16 residues. The germline CDR1 and CDR2 sequences are MGHRA and YSYEKL. CDR3 sequence reads: CASSQPRETSYNEQFF.

CDR3 loop: CASSHRVAGGDGYTF. This chain joins TRBV3-1 and TRBJ1-2; TCRdb proposes TRBD1, but this gene call is untestable without DNA. CDR1 and CDR2 from the germline V gene are LGHDT and YNNKEL (reference sequence). The CDR3 is made up of 15 amino acids.

The gene calls are TRBV5-4 and TRBJ1-6; checking the TCRdb D call of TRBD1 is not possible without DNA. The CDR3 loop spans 15 amino acids. CDR1 SGHNT and CDR2 YYREEE come from the germline V gene (reference sequence). CDR3 loop: CASRPGTNSNSPLHF.

The chain is built from TRBV20-1 and TRBJ2-1; TCRdb lists TRBD2, though no DNA is available to test this call. The CDR3 extends over 15 amino acids. Germline V gene data show CDR1 as DFQATT and CDR2 as SNEGSKA (reference sequence). The CDR3 region is CSASRLAGGGNEQFF.

The chain recombines TRBV9 with TRBJ2-7; checking the TCRdb D call of TRBD1 is not possible without DNA. CDR3 length equals 14 residues. Looked up from germline, CDR1 is SGDLS and CDR2 is YYNGEE. This chain's CDR3 is CASSVDPGAYEQYF. Filled out from reference TRBV9 and TRBJ2-7, the complete variable domain reads DSGVTQTPKHLITATGQRVTLRCSPRSGDLSVYWYQQSLDQGLQFLIQYYNGEERAKGNILERFSAQQFPDLHSELNLSSLELGDSALYFCASSVDPGAYEQYFGPGTRLTVT.

The rearrangement links TRBV29-1 to TRBJ1-1. This CDR3 is 13 amino acids long. Germline V gives CDR1 SQVTM, CDR2 ANQGSEA. CDR3 residues: CSETTLYGTEAFF.

The chain employs TRBV5-6 and TRBJ2-3; as DNA is missing, the TRBD1 call by TCRdb cannot be tested. The CDR3 sequence is 13 residues long. Per germline, CDR1 SGHDT and CDR2 YYEEEE. CDR3 sequence reads: CASSPSRVLVQYF.

The genes are TRBV7-9 and TRBJ2-7. CDR3 length equals 14 residues. CDR1 is SEHNR and CDR2 is FQNEAQ in the germline V gene (reference sequence). CDR3 residues: CASSLGGLSYEQYF. The full variable domain, in which reference TRBV7-9 and TRBJ2-7 provide the parts outside the CDR3, is DTGVSQNPRHKITKRGQNVTFRCDPISEHNRLYWYRQTLGQGPEFLTYFQNEAQLEKSRLLSDRFSAERPKGSFSTLEIQRTEQGDSAMYLCASSLGGLSYEQYFGPGTRLTVT.

This sequence joins TRBV20-1 and TRBJ2-1; TCRdb returns TRBD2, unconfirmable since there is no DNA. Germline CDR1 and CDR2: DFQATT and SNEGSKA (reference sequence). The CDR3 spans 13 residues. The CDR3 spells CSAPEASGAEQFF.

The chain carries TRBV13 and TRBJ2-1; TCRdb's assignment of TRBD1 cannot be checked, as there is no DNA. Germline assignment: CDR1 PRHDT and CDR2 FYEKMQ (reference sequence). The CDR3 consists of 16 residues. CDR3: CASSERTGGWGNEQFF.

The rearrangement joins TRBV7-2 to TRBJ1-1; TCRdb's D call, TRBD1, is unchecked because there is no DNA. Germline loops: CDR1 SGHTA, CDR2 FQGNSA. This CDR3 is built from 14 residues. This chain's CDR3 is CASSDPGKNTEAFF.